A selection of T cell receptor beta chains follows, all from one sample in a study of shared clonotypes between healthy human individuals. Here immunoSEQ multiplex PCR was the method, and the copy in TCRdb shows in-frame clones only, minus some. The data hold some 2,100,000 clones, with roughly 91% observed a single time. Sequenced: naive CD8+ T cells from PBMCs. Receptors originate from a man aged 18 to 30 in good health. Some clones in this sample may be carry-over from other donors' samples. CDR3s include the opening cysteine and the closing phenylalanine or tryptophan. A D gene is named only where the DNA matches it firmly. Not every row has a clone size; where given, it reads once, few, many or a size class.

clone_size	v_call	d_call	j_call	cdr3_aa	cdr3_nt
NA	TRBV27	NA	TRBJ1-3	CASSLGGAGNTIYF	TGTGCCAGCAGTTTAGGGGGGGCTGGAAACACCATATATTTT
NA	TRBV7-9	TRBD1	TRBJ1-4	CASSQGRRGPTNEKLFF	TGTGCCAGCAGCCAAGGGAGAAGGGGGCCAACTAATGAAAAACTGTTTTTT
NA	TRBV6-1	NA	TRBJ1-5	CASSERGGAVVRGNQPQHF	TGTGCCAGCAGTGAACGTGGGGGCGCCGTTGTAAGGGGGAATCAGCCCCAGCATTTT
NA	TRBV7-9	NA	TRBJ2-5	CASSSQGFGETQYF	TGTGCCAGCAGCTCCCAGGGCTTCGGGGAGACCCAGTACTTC
NA	TRBV6-1	NA	TRBJ2-7	CASSDDRRFWSYEQYF	TGTGCCAGCAGTGATGACAGACGTTTTTGGTCCTACGAGCAGTACTTC
NA	TRBV7-2	NA	TRBJ1-2	CASRGGPNYGYTF	TGTGCCAGCAGGGGGGGACCTAACTATGGCTACACCTTC
once	TRBV27	TRBD1	TRBJ1-1	CASSSRQGVVNTEAFF	TGTGCCAGCAGCTCGAGACAGGGGGTTGTGAACACTGAAGCTTTCTTT
NA	TRBV2	NA	TRBJ2-1	CASVVGRGIYNEQFF	TGTGCCAGCGTTGTTGGGAGGGGGATTTACAATGAGCAGTTCTTC
NA	TRBV7-8	TRBD1	TRBJ2-5	CASSTQGYQETQYF	TGTGCCAGCAGCACACAGGGGTATCAAGAGACCCAGTACTTC
NA	TRBV5-6	NA	TRBJ1-2	CASSFGQGGIYGYTF	TGTGCCAGCAGCTTTGGGCAGGGTGGCATCTATGGCTACACCTTC
NA	TRBV21-1	NA	TRBJ1-5	CASSTQLGQDSNQPQHF	TGTGCCAGCAGCACCCAATTGGGACAGGATAGCAATCAGCCCCAGCATTTT
once	TRBV6-5	NA	TRBJ1-1	CASSYTRNTEAFF	TGTGCCAGCAGTTACACGAGGAACACTGAAGCTTTCTTT
once	TRBV2	NA	TRBJ1-5	CASSELGGESQHF	TGTGCCAGCAGCGAACTGGGGGGGGAGTCCCAGCATTTT
NA	TRBV25-1	TRBD1	TRBJ1-3	CASREQGTGNTIYF	TGTGCCAGCAGGGAACAGGGGACTGGAAACACCATATATTTT
NA	TRBV5-5	TRBD1	TRBJ2-7	CASSPWTGAREQYF	TGTGCCAGCAGCCCTTGGACAGGGGCACGCGAGCAGTACTTC
few	TRBV7-9	TRBD2	TRBJ2-7	CASSWLREAHYEQYF	TGTGCCAGCAGCTGGCTGCGGGAGGCCCACTACGAGCAGTACTTC
NA	TRBV9	TRBD1	TRBJ2-1	CASSVAQGQGRINEQFF	TGTGCCAGCAGCGTAGCTCAGGGACAGGGTAGGATCAATGAGCAGTTCTTC